This T cell receptor (beta chain) derives from a study of blood T cells in healthy people across ages. CDR1 and CDR2 (germline): DFQATT, SNEGSKA (reference sequence). This CDR3 comprises 14 residues. Between the trimmed V and J ends, which lost 5 bases and 1 base, there was a span of 15 bases. This clonotype was seen a single time. The second PCR ran roughly 6 to 12 cycles with a sample-barcoded 5' primer and J-beta primers. TCRdb recomputed calls from the 5' RACE reads with MiXCR, one row per CDR3 protein. Of 1.5 million to 2 million distinct CDR3 sequences listed, 28% are singletons. What was sequenced was blood. The clonotype comes from a woman aged 25 to 45 in good health. The rearrangement links TRBV20-1 to TRBJ2-7, with D possibly matching TRBD2 (6 bases). The CDR3 nucleotides are TGCAGTGCTCGGGAGAGCGGCTTATCCTACGAGCAGTACTTC. This sequence encodes CSARESGLSYEQYF.